This T cell receptor (beta chain) was sequenced during a study of beta chain features in type 1 diabetes. On average, the one heparinised blood draw given by each donor was approximately 120 mL. All of the sorted populations showed purity greater than 98%. Expressed TCRB transcripts were sequenced because the entire RNA isolate underwent reverse transcription. The data were produced by immunoSEQ multiplex PCR, yet TCRdb's version contains in-frame clones alone and is incomplete. The sample lists roughly 350,000 clones, approximately 10% occurring once. This clone showed up just a few times. Its antigen is as yet unknown. CDR3 length equals 15 residues. Germline CDR1 and CDR2: LNHDA and SQIVND (reference sequence). Trimming shortened V by 0 bases and J by 6 bases, and 12 bases separated the two germline ends. Study-wide results and limits: Unsettled here was the matter of whether HLA type influences TCRB rearrangement.

The source material was naive CD4+ T cells from blood. The rearrangement joins TRBV19 to TRBJ2-1; D perhaps matches TRBD1 (5 bases). The source of this sequence is a woman in her 30s in good health. CDR3 residues: CASSIDRATVNEQFF. The CDR3 nucleotides are TGTGCCAGTAGTATAGACAGGGCCACAGTCAATGAGCAGTTCTTC.